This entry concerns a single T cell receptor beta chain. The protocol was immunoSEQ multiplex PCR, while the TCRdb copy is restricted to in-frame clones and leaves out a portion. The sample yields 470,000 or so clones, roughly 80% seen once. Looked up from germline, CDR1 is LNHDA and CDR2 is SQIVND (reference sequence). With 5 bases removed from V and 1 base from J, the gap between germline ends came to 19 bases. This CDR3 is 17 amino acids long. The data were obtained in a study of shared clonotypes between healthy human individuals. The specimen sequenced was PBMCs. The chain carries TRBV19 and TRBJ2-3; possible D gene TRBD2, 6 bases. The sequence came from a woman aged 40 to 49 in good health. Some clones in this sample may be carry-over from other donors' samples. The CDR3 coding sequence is TGTGCCAGTAGTTCCGGAGGGATGGGGATGGGCACAGATACGCAGTATTTT. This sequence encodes CASSSGGMGMGTDTQYF.